The 23 T cell receptor beta chains in this list originate from one sample, sequenced in a study of regulatory T cells in long-lasting Graves disease. Libraries of TCR beta came from iRepertoire HTBI primers plus Arm-PCR of CDR3 regions. Each CDR3 protein is one row after TCRdb ran MiXCR on the multiplex PCR reads. The sample consists of 320,000 or so distinct CDR3 sequences, roughly 18% of them appearing once. The time point denotes: newly diagnosed GD, antithyroid drugs for less than 3 months. Making the TCR library involved RNA that had been extracted from PBMCs. This sample comprised peripheral blood mononuclear cells (PBMCs), obtained at new diagnosis, from a patient treated with antithyroid drugs. All receptors derive from a female donor with Graves disease.

This clonotype occurred many times. The J gene is TRBJ1-1, the V gene TRBV12-3 or TRBV12-4; D unresolved. Trimming took 5 bases from V and 5 from J, leaving 15 bases between them. The CDR3 length is 14 residues. CDR3 in DNA: TGTGCCAGCAGTCCGACCGGGTGGGAAACTGAAGCTTTCTTT. Protein product: CASSPTGWETEAFF.

The sample holds many counts of this clonotype. The chain links TRBV20-1 to TRBJ2-1, with D perhaps matching TRBD2 (5 bases). V lost 1 base, J lost 3 bases, and 13 bases lay in between. The CDR3 runs 15 residues. Germline-derived CDR1 and CDR2 are DFQATT and SNEGSKA (reference sequence). The CDR3, as DNA: TGCAGTGCTAGAGCTGGGTCCGGGGACTACAATGAGCAGTTCTTC. This gives the protein CSARAGSGDYNEQFF.

This clonotype was observed a few times. The V gene is TRBV19, the J gene TRBJ2-7; 7 bases fit TRBD1. J was trimmed by 3 bases and V by 3 bases; bases with no gene match: 8. The CDR3 has 15 residues. Germline V gene sequence: CDR1 LNHDA, CDR2 SQIVND (reference sequence). DNA for the CDR3: TGTGCCAGTAGTATTTCCGGGACAGCCTTCTACGAGCAGTACTTC. Translated, it gives CASSISGTAFYEQYF.

The rearrangement uses TRBV14 and TRBJ2-7, with a possible D match to TRBD1 (6 bases). The length of the CDR3 is 16 residues. Trimming stripped 1 base from V and 2 bases from J, with 15 bases between. CDR1 and CDR2 from the germline V gene are SGHDN and FVKESK. The CDR3 loop reads CASSQGTGFWAYEQYF. The CDR3 nucleotides are TGTGCCAGCAGCCAAGGTACAGGGTTTTGGGCCTACGAGCAGTACTTC.

The chain is built from TRBV6-4 and TRBJ1-1; D uncertain. Per the germline V gene, CDR1 is MRHNA and CDR2 is SNTAGT. This CDR3 spans 15 amino acids. Trimming took off 6 bases at V and 0 bases at J, with 14 bases between the two ends. CDR3 bases: TGTGCCAGCAGACCCAGAGTGGGCCTGAACACTGAAGCTTTCTTT. This sequence encodes CASRPRVGLNTEAFF.

This clonotype was recorded at least ten times. The chain has TRBV7-9 and TRBJ2-5; 9 nucleotides match TRBD1. The V gene end was trimmed by 5 bases and the J gene end by 4 bases; junction bases not matched to a gene: 5. CDR1 SEHNR and CDR2 FQNEAQ come from the germline V gene (reference sequence). The CDR3 consists of 14 residues. The CDR3 here is CASSRQGEGETQYF. The CDR3 coding sequence is TGTGCCAGCAGCCGACAGGGGGAAGGAGAGACCCAGTACTTC.

This clonotype was found many times. The rearrangement uses TRBV9 and TRBJ1-2; 10 positions match TRBD1. The CDR3 is 16 residues long. Germline V gene sequence: CDR1 SGDLS, CDR2 YYNGEE. Germline trimming cut 4 bases from V and 1 base from J; bases unmatched to any gene: 7. CDR3 sequence reads: CASSLPGQGFNYGYTF. The CDR3 DNA is TGTGCCAGCAGCCTACCGGGACAGGGGTTTAACTATGGCTACACCTTC.

This clonotype came up a few times. The J gene is TRBJ2-6, the V gene TRBV5-1; D gene ambiguous. V lost 3 bases and J lost 2, with 12 bases in between. The CDR3 covers 16 residues. CDR1 and CDR2 (germline): SGHRS, YFSETQ. CDR3 bases: TGCGCCAGCAGCTCCACTCCGGGTCCTGGGGCCAACGTCCTGACTTTC. It is translated as CASSSTPGPGANVLTF. Together with reference TRBV5-1 and TRBJ2-6, the CDR3 gives the full variable domain: KAGVTQTPRYLIKTRGQQVTLSCSPISGHRSVSWYQQTPGQGLQFLFEYFSETQRNKGNFPGRFSGRQFSNSRSEMNVSTLELGDSALYLCASSSTPGPGANVLTFGAGSRLTVL.

The chain links TRBV20-1 to TRBJ2-2, with 9 bases aligning to TRBD1. V was pared by 2 bases and J by 4 bases, with 2 bases of the junction left unmatched. CDR1 is DFQATT and CDR2 is SNEGSKA in the germline V gene (reference sequence). The CDR3 covers 14 residues. The CDR3 sequence: CSARRQGGTGELFF. In DNA form, the CDR3 reads TGCAGTGCTAGACGACAGGGGGGCACCGGGGAGCTGTTTTTT.

Concerning this clonotype itself: A read error may explain this, as a much larger clone is one base away. The chain has TRBV28 and TRBJ2-5, with 9 bases identical to TRBD1. The CDR3 sequence is 16 residues long. The junction had 19 bases not matched to a gene; V was cut back by 6 bases and J by 11 bases. Germline V gene sequence: CDR1 MDHEN, CDR2 SYDVKM. The CDR3 DNA reads TGTGCCAGCAGGGAAACAGGGGGCGGCTCCTACAATGAGCAGTACTTC. Its translation: CASRETGGGSYNEQYF.

This clonotype appeared many times. This chain's CDR3 is CASSLEGGRVGTEAFF. The CDR3, as DNA: TGTGCCAGCAGCTTAGAAGGCGGCAGGGTGGGAACTGAAGCTTTCTTT. The chain has TRBV11-2 and TRBJ1-1, with D possibly TRBD1 on 5 matching bases. Per germline, CDR1 SGHAT and CDR2 FQNNGV. The CDR3 has 16 amino acids. V was trimmed by 0 bases and J by 5 bases, leaving 16 bases between them. Looking up the rest from reference TRBV11-2 and TRBJ1-1 gives the full variable domain: EAGVAQSPRYKIIEKRQSVAFWCNPISGHATLYWYQQILGQGPKLLIQFQNNGVVDDSQLPKDRFSAERLKGVDSTLKIQPAKLEDSAVYLCASSLEGGRVGTEAFFGQGTRLTVV.

The gene calls are TRBV2 and TRBJ1-6, with unresolved D. CDR3 length: 14 residues. With 7 bases removed from V and 7 bases from J, the gap between germline ends came to 14 bases. Germline V lookup: CDR1 SNHLY, CDR2 FYNNEI. The CDR3 region is CASTPDPENSPLHF. The CDR3 nucleotides are TGTGCCAGCACCCCAGACCCGGAAAATTCACCCCTCCACTTT.

This clonotype was seen repeatedly, ten times or more. The rearrangement uses TRBV20-1 and TRBJ2-7, with 8 nucleotides matching TRBD1. After removal of 2 bases from V and 4 bases from J, the junction contained 4 bases not matched to a gene. CDR1 and CDR2 from the germline V gene are DFQATT and SNEGSKA (reference sequence). The CDR3 runs to 13 residues. The chain's CDR3 is CSARSDREYEQYF. CDR3 sequence (DNA): TGCAGTGCTAGATCGGACAGGGAGTACGAGCAGTACTTC.

The genes are TRBV15 and TRBJ2-7; unclear D gene. The CDR3 is 13 residues long. Germline CDR1 reads LNHNV; CDR2 reads YYDKDF (reference sequence). The germline V and J ends were trimmed by 5 bases and 3 bases, with 11 bases remaining between them. The CDR3 region has the DNA TGTGCCACCAGCCCAAGAGAAGACTACGAGCAGTACTTC. As protein: CATSPREDYEQYF.

This clonotype has a count of ten or more. This rearrangement joins TRBV10-3 to TRBJ2-3, with D maybe TRBD2 (5 bases). CDR3 size: 18 residues. Trimming removed 2 bases at V and 5 bases at J, with 23 bases between. CDR1 ENHRY and CDR2 SYGVKD come from the germline V gene. CDR3 in DNA: TGTGCCATCAGTGAGCTAGCTAGTAGTCCGTTGGCGAAAGATACGCAGTATTTT. Amino acid sequence: CAISELASSPLAKDTQYF.

This clonotype was recorded many times. The chain is built from TRBV11-3 and TRBJ2-2; D remains ambiguous. In germline, CDR1 is SGHNT, CDR2 YENEEA. V lost 3 bases and J lost 6, with 14 bases in between. This CDR3 has 15 amino acids. CDR3 in amino acids: CASSFTTSAAGELFF. The CDR3 DNA follows: TGTGCCAGCAGCTTCACCACTTCGGCGGCCGGGGAGCTGTTTTTT.

Ten or more counts support this clonotype. The V gene is TRBV2, the J gene TRBJ2-5; 7 bases line up with TRBD1. This CDR3 is built from 14 residues. The V segment lost 2 bases and the J segment 5 bases; nucleotides outside the gene matches: 5. Per germline, CDR1 SNHLY and CDR2 FYNNEI. For the CDR3, the DNA is TGTGCCAGCAGTGAATGGCAGGGGGTGGAGACCCAGTACTTC. Its translation: CASSEWQGVETQYF.

This clonotype showed up just a few times. The genes are TRBV5-1 and TRBJ2-1; 10 bases line up with TRBD1. The CDR3 is 14 amino acids. CDR1 is SGHRS and CDR2 is YFSETQ in the germline V gene. V shed 4 bases and J 7 bases; nucleotides not matched to a gene: 5. As DNA, the CDR3 is TGCGCCAGCAGCCCGGACAGGGGGTCGAATGAGCAGTTCTTC. As protein: CASSPDRGSNEQFF.

This clonotype was recorded at least ten times. The chain has TRBV19 and TRBJ2-7; D perhaps matches TRBD1 (8 bases). Germline V gene data show CDR1 as LNHDA and CDR2 as SQIVND (reference sequence). V dropped 11 bases and J dropped 2 bases, with 13 bases sitting between them. This CDR3 region has 12 residues. CDR3 bases: TGTGCCGGGGGGGACAGGCCCTACGAGCAGTACTTC. Amino acids: CAGGDRPYEQYF. Based on the CDR3 plus reference TRBV19 and TRBJ2-7, the full variable domain is DGGITQSPKYLFRKEGQNVTLSCEQNLNHDAMYWYRQDPGQGLRLIYYSQIVNDFQKGDIAEGYSVSREKKESFPLTVTSAQKNPTAFYLCAGGDRPYEQYFGPGTRLTVT.

This clonotype was picked up many times. This chain uses TRBV6-1 with TRBJ2-5; tentatively, D is TRBD1 (5 bases). The V end was cut by 6 bases, the J end by 6 bases, with 11 bases between. The germline V gene has CDR1 MNHNS and CDR2 SASEGT. The CDR3 contains 12 residues. The CDR3, as DNA: TGTGCCAGCAGCCCAGGGTCGCAGACCCAGTACTTC. The encoded protein is CASSPGSQTQYF.

As for this clonotype: Compared with germline, one end of the junction differs, possibly owing to a read error. V and J are TRBV4-1 and TRBJ1-3; the D is unclear. Germline V CDR1 and CDR2: MGHRA, YSYEKL. This CDR3 comprises 18 residues. As DNA, the CDR3 is TGCGCCAGCAGCCAAGTTACAACGGCGCTTATGGCTGGAAACACCCTATATTTT. It encodes CASSQVTTALMAGNTLYF.

This clonotype was picked up many times. V gene TRBV12-3 or TRBV12-4 combines with J gene TRBJ2-7, with 7 nucleotides matching TRBD1. The J segment lost 2 bases and the V segment lost 5 bases, leaving 9 bases of the junction unmatched. This CDR3 has 15 amino acids. CDR3 bases: TGTGCCAGCAGTCAGTCTGGACAGGCTGCCTACGAGCAGTACTTC. Its translation is CASSQSGQAAYEQYF.

This clonotype was seen repeatedly, ten times or more. The chain joins TRBV7-9 to TRBJ2-1; D uncertain. Trimming left V 2 bases short and J 4 bases short, with 12 bases between. This CDR3 comprises 15 residues. The germline CDR1 and CDR2 sequences are SEHNR and FQNEAQ (reference sequence). The DNA of the CDR3 is TGTGCCAGCAGCTTAACTGGTTCCTTTTACAATGAGCAGTTCTTC. This gives the protein CASSLTGSFYNEQFF.